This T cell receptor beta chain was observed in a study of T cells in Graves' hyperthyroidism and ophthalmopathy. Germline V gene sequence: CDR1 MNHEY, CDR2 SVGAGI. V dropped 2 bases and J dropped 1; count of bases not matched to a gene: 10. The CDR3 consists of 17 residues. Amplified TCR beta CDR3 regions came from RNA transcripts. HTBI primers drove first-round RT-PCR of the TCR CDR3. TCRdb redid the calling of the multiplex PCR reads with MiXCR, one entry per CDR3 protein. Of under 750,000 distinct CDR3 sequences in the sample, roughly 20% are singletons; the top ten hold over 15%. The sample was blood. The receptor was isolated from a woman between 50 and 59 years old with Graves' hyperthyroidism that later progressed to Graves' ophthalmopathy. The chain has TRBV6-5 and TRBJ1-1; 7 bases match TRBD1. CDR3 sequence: CASSYLPTGPPNTEAFF. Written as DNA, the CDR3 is TGTGCCAGCAGTTACCTCCCGACAGGGCCCCCGAACACTGAAGCTTTCTTT.